This T cell receptor beta chain was obtained from a study of response to subunit inactivated influenza vaccine. Germline V lookup: CDR1 SQVTM, CDR2 ANQGSEA. Trimming removed 4 bases from V and 6 bases from J; junction bases left unmatched: 11. This CDR3 region has 14 residues. On this clonotype itself: Its cognate antigen is unknown.

Study findings and constraints: The authors offered the suggestion that each seasonal influenza vaccination recruits few new T cells.

TCRdb itself ran the RT-PCR reads through MiXCR, one entry per CDR3 protein. The data show 530,000 or so distinct CDR3 sequences, around 25% seen once. The chain carries TRBV29-1 and TRBJ1-1, with 7 positions matching TRBD1. Sequencing was performed on CD4+ T cells sorted from PBMCs, taken 5 to 6 days after vaccination. The clonotype was recovered from a man over 45 who received an inactivated influenza vaccine. CDR3 in DNA: TGCAGCGTTGGCTCATTACAGGGGATCTCTGAAGCTTTCTTT. Translating it yields CSVGSLQGISEAFF. The whole variable domain, filled in from reference TRBV29-1 and TRBJ1-1, reads SAVISQKPSRDICQRGTSLTIQCQVDSQVTMMFWYRQQPGQSLTLIATANQGSEATYESGFVIDKFPISRPNLTFSTLTVSNMSPEDSSIYLCSVGSLQGISEAFFGQGTRLTVV.